One sample yielded the 25 T cell receptor beta chains listed below, sequenced in a study of cytomegalovirus exposure and HLA in healthy donors. The PCR employed 60 Vbeta primers together with 13 Jbeta primers. Sequenced by immunoSEQ multiplex PCR; TCRdb stores in-frame clones only, minus some. The repertoire has about 120,000 clones, about 86% of them found once; the top ten carry 2.2%. Input material: PBMCs. These receptor sequences come from a middle-aged woman in good health and CMV-seronegative.

V usage is TRBV4-3 and J usage is TRBJ2-1; TRBD2 is a possible D gene (6 bases). The germline CDR1 and CDR2 sequences are LGHNA and YSLEER. This CDR3 spans 14 amino acids. Trimming stripped 0 bases from V and 9 bases from J, with 12 bases between. The CDR3 bases are TGCGCCAGCAGCCAAGATGTCGGCGGGATTGAGCAGTTCTTC. Its translation is CASSQDVGGIEQFF.

The chain joins TRBV30 to TRBJ1-2; D gene unclear. Trimming took 0 bases from V and 6 from J, leaving 20 bases between them. CDR3 length: 16 residues. CDR1 GTSNPN and CDR2 SVGIG come from the germline V gene (reference sequence). CDR3 loop: CAWSVGWLGAIHGYTF. In nucleotides, the CDR3 is TGTGCCTGGAGTGTAGGATGGTTGGGAGCGATCCATGGCTACACCTTC.

The V call is TRBV5-1, the J call TRBJ2-5, with TRBD2 matching 7 bases. The CDR3 covers 13 residues. Germline V lookup: CDR1 SGHRS, CDR2 YFSETQ. V was clipped by 1 base and J by 5 bases; unmatched bases: 2. CDR3 protein: CASSLWGGETQYF. DNA of the CDR3: TGCGCCAGCAGCTTGTGGGGAGGGGAGACCCAGTACTTC.

The J gene is TRBJ1-2, the V gene TRBV6-5; TRBD1 is a possible D gene (5 bases). V was cut by 11 bases and J by 0 bases, with 16 bases left in between. Germline lookup yields CDR1 MNHEY and CDR2 SVGAGI. This CDR3 is 14 amino acids long. The CDR3 protein is CAARVPGTNYGYTF. The CDR3 nucleotides read TGTGCCGCCAGGGTTCCAGGGACTAACTATGGCTACACCTTC.

J is TRBJ1-2 and V is TRBV4-1; 10 bases align to TRBD1. This CDR3 is built from 16 residues. Germline assignment: CDR1 MGHRA and CDR2 YSYEKL. The trim removed 1 base at V and 8 bases at J, leaving 10 bases unmatched. CDR3 loop: CASSQGPGQGHEGYTF. For the CDR3, the DNA is TGCGCCAGCAGCCAAGGACCGGGACAGGGGCATGAAGGCTACACCTTC.

This clone has a handful of counts. The J gene is TRBJ2-6, the V gene TRBV27; D remains ambiguous. Germline lookup yields CDR1 MNHEY and CDR2 SMNVEV (reference sequence). Between the trimmed V and J ends, which lost 2 bases and 0 bases, there was a span of 8 bases. The CDR3 is 16 residues long. The CDR3, as DNA: TGTGCCAGCAGTTTAATCACAGTCTCTGGGGCCAACGTCCTGACTTTC. Residues: CASSLITVSGANVLTF.

This chain joins TRBV6-1 and TRBJ2-7; D is unclear. Deletions cut 6 bases from V and 2 bases from J, with 11 bases between. Germline lookup yields CDR1 MNHNS and CDR2 SASEGT. This CDR3 region has 13 residues. The CDR3 sequence: CASRAAPTYEQYF. The DNA of the CDR3 is TGTGCCAGCAGAGCTGCTCCAACCTACGAGCAGTACTTC.

The genes are TRBV5-6 and TRBJ2-1; 7 bases fit TRBD1. Germline trimming cut 2 bases from V and 9 bases from J; bases unmatched to any gene: 8. Germline lookup yields CDR1 SGHDT and CDR2 YYEEEE. The CDR3 spans 14 residues. The CDR3 DNA reads as TGTGCCAGCAGCTTCACAGGGGCCGGCGGTGAGCAGTTCTTC. It translates to CASSFTGAGGEQFF.

This clone was seen a handful of times. This chain joins TRBV6-1 and TRBJ1-6; 8 nucleotides match TRBD1. Germline CDR1 is MNHNS and CDR2 is SASEGT. This CDR3 region has 11 residues. V lost 8 bases, J lost 14 bases, and 5 bases stayed unmatched. CDR3 sequence (DNA): TGTGCCAGCTTGGACAGGGATACCCTCCACTTT. It encodes CASLDRDTLHF.

The chain combines TRBV6-5 with TRBJ1-2; possible D gene TRBD1, 6 bases. V gave up 0 bases and J gave up 0 bases, with 8 bases separating them. The CDR3 has 15 amino acids. CDR1 is MNHEY and CDR2 is SVGAGI in the germline V gene. CDR3 protein: CASSYSGGPNYGYTF. The CDR3 nucleotides read TGTGCCAGCAGTTACTCCGGGGGGCCTAACTATGGCTACACCTTC.

This clone was counted only a few times. V gene TRBV7-9 combines with J gene TRBJ2-7; D unclear. Trimming removed 0 bases from V and 6 bases from J, with 9 bases in between. The length of the CDR3 is 13 residues. Germline lookup yields CDR1 SEHNR and CDR2 FQNEAQ (reference sequence). CDR3 in amino acids: CASSLAGVLEQYF. The CDR3 coding sequence is TGTGCCAGCAGCTTAGCGGGCGTTCTCGAGCAGTACTTC.

The chain couples TRBV7-8 to TRBJ1-1, with D perhaps TRBD1 (5 bases). The germline V and J ends were trimmed by 4 bases and 2 bases, with 14 bases remaining between them. The CDR3 spans 15 residues. Germline V gene data show CDR1 as SGHVS and CDR2 as FQNEAQ. The CDR3 DNA sequence: TGTGCCAGCAGCTCCCTCACGGGGGTCAACACTGAAGCTTTCTTT. Amino acid sequence: CASSSLTGVNTEAFF.

J is TRBJ1-4 and V is TRBV28; TRBD1 matches 8 bases. Germline CDR1 is MDHEN and CDR2 is SYDVKM. Losses at the gene ends were 1 base for V and 6 bases for J; bases not matched to a gene: 4. The CDR3 loop spans 15 amino acids. The CDR3 sequence: CASSLSQGAYEKLFF. The DNA of the CDR3 is TGTGCCAGCAGTTTATCGCAGGGGGCTTATGAAAAACTGTTTTTT.

As regards this clone: Germline and junction disagree at one end, which may indicate a read error. The chain links TRBV7-9 to TRBJ1-4; D is unresolved. Germline V lookup: CDR1 SEHNR, CDR2 FQNEAQ (reference sequence). The CDR3 length is 13 residues. CDR3 nucleotides: TGTTCCAGCAGCCCGAGGAGGGCCGAAAAACTGTTTTTT. It encodes CSSSPRRAEKLFF. Full variable domain (missing parts from reference TRBV7-9 and TRBJ1-4): DTGVSQNPRHKITKRGQNVTFRCDPISEHNRLYWYRQTLGQGPEFLTYFQNEAQLEKSRLLSDRFSAERPKGSFSTLEIQRTEQGDSAMYLCSSSPRRAEKLFFGSGTQLSVL.

This clone was seen a handful of times. The chain links TRBV5-6 to TRBJ1-1; perhaps TRBD1 as D (5 bases). Per the germline V gene, CDR1 is SGHDT and CDR2 is YYEEEE. Trimming shortened V by 2 bases and J by 0 bases, and 11 bases separated the two germline ends. There are 15 residues in the CDR3. CDR3 nucleotide sequence: TGTGCCAGCAGCTTCGGGGGGGTGATGAACACTGAAGCTTTCTTT. Translation gives CASSFGGVMNTEAFF.

J is TRBJ2-3 and V is TRBV10-3; a weak D match, TRBD1 (6 bases). Deletions cut 3 bases from V and 3 bases from J, with 7 bases between. The CDR3 consists of 13 residues. CDR1 and CDR2 from the germline V gene are ENHRY and SYGVKD. This CDR3 is CAISETGTDTQYF. CDR3 nucleotide sequence: TGTGCCATCAGTGAAACAGGGACAGATACGCAGTATTTT.

The chain couples TRBV7-7 to TRBJ2-5; D might be TRBD2 (7 bases). The V end lost 2 bases, the J end lost 1 base, and 11 bases lay between the germline ends. Germline loops: CDR1 SSHAT, CDR2 FNYEAQ (reference sequence). The CDR3 runs 15 residues. CDR3 sequence reads: CASSLWRGPQETQYF. CDR3 nucleotide sequence: TGTGCCAGCAGCTTATGGCGGGGGCCCCAAGAGACCCAGTACTTC.

Concerning this clone: Sequence at one end of the junction differs from germline and may be a read error. The chain employs TRBV7-2 and TRBJ2-7, with TRBD2 identical over 9 bases. The length of the CDR3 is 16 residues. CDR1 SGHTA and CDR2 FQGNSA come from the germline V gene. The CDR3 spells CASSVAPGLAVYEQYF. CDR3 nucleotides: TGTGCCAGCAGCGTAGCCCCGGGACTAGCCGTCTACGAGCAGTACTTC.

The chain links TRBV10-2 to TRBJ2-7, with TRBD2 matching 13 bases. The J segment lost 5 bases and the V segment lost 2 bases, leaving 3 bases of the junction unmatched. The CDR3 has 15 amino acids. Germline V CDR1 and CDR2: WSHSY, SAAADI. CDR3 amino acids: CASSEGTSGNNEQYF. For the CDR3, the DNA is TGCGCCAGCAGTGAGGGGACTAGCGGGAACAACGAGCAGTACTTC.

V and J are TRBV6-4 and TRBJ1-5; 10 nucleotides align to TRBD1. The CDR3 length is 14 residues. The V gene's germline CDR1 is MRHNA and CDR2 SNTAGT. The trim removed 3 bases at V and 4 bases at J, leaving 0 bases unmatched. The CDR3 loop reads CASSEGQGNQPQHF. DNA for the CDR3: TGTGCCAGCAGTGAGGGACAGGGGAATCAGCCCCAGCATTTT.

V is TRBV5-1 and J is TRBJ2-2, with TRBD2 identical over 10 bases. The CDR3 sequence is 15 residues long. V shed 2 bases and J 7 bases; nucleotides not matched to a gene: 5. Germline V gene data show CDR1 as SGHRS and CDR2 as YFSETQ. CDR3 amino acids: CASSFSGGLDGELFF. The DNA for the CDR3 is TGCGCCAGCAGCTTTAGCGGGGGGCTCGACGGGGAGCTGTTTTTT.

The genes are TRBV11-3 and TRBJ2-1; 8 bases fit TRBD2. Losses at the gene ends were 5 bases for V and 2 bases for J; bases not matched to a gene: 8. Germline CDR1 reads SGHNT; CDR2 reads YENEEA. The CDR3 has 16 amino acids. This CDR3 reads CASSASAGGAYNEQFF. As DNA, the CDR3 is TGTGCCAGCAGCGCTAGCGCGGGGGGCGCCTACAATGAGCAGTTCTTC.

V is TRBV7-2 and J is TRBJ2-7; 7 bases are shared with TRBD1. From germline, CDR1 is SGHTA and CDR2 FQGNSA. This CDR3 is 15 amino acids long. With 2 bases clipped from V and 5 bases from J, the junction kept 9 bases outside the gene matches. The CDR3 DNA follows: TGTGCCAGCAGCTTATTTGACAGGGATTTCGACGAGCAGTACTTC. Its translation is CASSLFDRDFDEQYF.

This sequence joins TRBV27 and TRBJ2-7, with 11 bases fitting TRBD2. The CDR3 consists of 14 residues. Per the germline V gene, CDR1 is MNHEY and CDR2 is SMNVEV (reference sequence). Trimming took 5 bases from V and 3 from J; bases not matched to a gene: 3. DNA for the CDR3: TGTGCCAGCAGTCCAGGGACTAGCGGCTACGAGCAGTACTTC. Translation: CASSPGTSGYEQYF.

The rearrangement uses TRBV13 and TRBJ2-3; D may be TRBD2 (5 bases). Trimming stripped 5 bases from V and 8 bases from J, with 11 bases between. Per germline, CDR1 PRHDT and CDR2 FYEKMQ (reference sequence). This CDR3 comprises 12 residues. The CDR3 DNA follows: TGTGCCAGCAGCGAAGCTCGGGGTACGCAGTATTTT. It is translated as CASSEARGTQYF.